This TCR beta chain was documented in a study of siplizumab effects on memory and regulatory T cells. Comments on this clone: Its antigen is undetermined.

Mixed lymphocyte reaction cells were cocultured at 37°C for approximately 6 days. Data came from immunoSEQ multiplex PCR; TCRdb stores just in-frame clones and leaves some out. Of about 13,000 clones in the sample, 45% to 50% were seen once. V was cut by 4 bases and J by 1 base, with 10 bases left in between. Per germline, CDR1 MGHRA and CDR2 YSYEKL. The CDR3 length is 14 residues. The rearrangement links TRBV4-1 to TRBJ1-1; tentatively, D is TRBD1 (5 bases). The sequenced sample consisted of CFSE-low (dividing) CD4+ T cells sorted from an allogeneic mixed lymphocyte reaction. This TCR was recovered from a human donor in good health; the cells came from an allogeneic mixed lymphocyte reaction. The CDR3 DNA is TGCGCCAGCAGCCCCCGACAGACGAACACTGAAGCTTTCTTT. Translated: CASSPRQTNTEAFF.